This T cell receptor (beta chain) was recorded in a study of OX40 agonist ivuxolimab in advanced cancers. Study-level information: Every patient in dose escalation had hepatocellular carcinoma, melanoma, renal cell or head and neck cancer.

The germline CDR1 and CDR2 sequences are MGHDK and SYGVNS. Trimming cost V 4 bases and J 0 bases, with 7 bases left between them. This CDR3 has 13 residues. Whole-study findings and limits: Relatively little clonal expansion, among the lowest observed, appeared in partial responders at 0.1-3.0 mg/kg.

The repertoire was sequenced with immunoSEQ multiplex PCR; TCRdb's copy has only in-frame clones and lacks some. The sample has about 64,000 clones; 84% are singletons. This clone was seen just once. Its antigen is currently unknown. Here the sequenced sample was CD4+ or CD8+ T cells sorted from blood, taken in a trial of the OX40 agonist ivuxolimab. The chain uses TRBV25-1 and TRBJ2-7; D gene uncertain. This TCR came from an adult with an advanced solid tumor such as melanoma, head and neck, liver or kidney cancer. The CDR3 coding sequence is TGTGCCAGCAGTGGGAGATTCTCCTACGAGCAGTACTTC. It translates to CASSGRFSYEQYF.